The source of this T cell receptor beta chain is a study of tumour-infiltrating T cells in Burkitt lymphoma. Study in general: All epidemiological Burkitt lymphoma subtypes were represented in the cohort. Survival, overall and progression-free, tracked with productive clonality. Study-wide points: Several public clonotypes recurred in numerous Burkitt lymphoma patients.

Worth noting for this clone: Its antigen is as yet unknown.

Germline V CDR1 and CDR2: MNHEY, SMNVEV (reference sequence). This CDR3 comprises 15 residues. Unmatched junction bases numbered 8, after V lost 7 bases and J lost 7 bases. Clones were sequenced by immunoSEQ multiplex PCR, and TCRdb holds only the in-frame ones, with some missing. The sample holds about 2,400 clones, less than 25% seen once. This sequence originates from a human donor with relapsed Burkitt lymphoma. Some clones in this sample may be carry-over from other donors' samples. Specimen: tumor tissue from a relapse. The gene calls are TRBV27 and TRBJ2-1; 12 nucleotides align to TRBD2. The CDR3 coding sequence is TGTGCCAGCACCATTCTAGCGGGGGGGCCGAATGAGCAGTTCTTC. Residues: CASTILAGGPNEQFF.